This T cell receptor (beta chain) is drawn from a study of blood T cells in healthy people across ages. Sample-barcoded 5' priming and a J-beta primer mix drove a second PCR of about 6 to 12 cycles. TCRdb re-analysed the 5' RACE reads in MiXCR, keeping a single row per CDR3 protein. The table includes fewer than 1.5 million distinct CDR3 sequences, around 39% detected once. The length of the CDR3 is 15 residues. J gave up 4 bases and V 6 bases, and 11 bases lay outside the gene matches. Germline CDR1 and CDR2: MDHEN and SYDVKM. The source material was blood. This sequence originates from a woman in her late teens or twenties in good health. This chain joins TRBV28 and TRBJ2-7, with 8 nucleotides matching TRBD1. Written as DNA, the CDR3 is TGTGCCAGCAGATCTCGGACAGGGATGGTGTACGAGCAGTACTTC. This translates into CASRSRTGMVYEQYF.